This TCR beta chain comes out of a study of cytomegalovirus exposure and HLA in healthy donors. Broader study findings: The study had only CMV serostatus as immune exposure information. A later analysis revealed that TCR association rates differed between HLA loci, peaking at DRB1 and bottoming out at HLA-C.

On this clone: What it recognizes is unknown.

PCR was performed using 60 Vbeta and 13 Jbeta primers. Method: immunoSEQ multiplex PCR; TCRdb's copy keeps in-frame clones and lacks some. The data show around 150,000 clones, with 70% to 75% seen just once and about 4.3% held by the top ten. Germline CDR1 reads WSHSY; CDR2 reads SAAADI. V was clipped by 0 bases and J by 5 bases, with 14 bases between them. The CDR3 has 15 amino acids. The sequencing input was PBMCs. This receptor was taken from a man younger than 35 in good health and CMV-seropositive. The genes are TRBV10-2 and TRBJ2-7, with D maybe TRBD1 (5 bases). The CDR3 sequence: CASSESSRSGNEQYV. The CDR3 DNA is TGCGCCAGCAGTGAGTCCTCGAGGTCAGGGAACGAGCAGTACGTC.